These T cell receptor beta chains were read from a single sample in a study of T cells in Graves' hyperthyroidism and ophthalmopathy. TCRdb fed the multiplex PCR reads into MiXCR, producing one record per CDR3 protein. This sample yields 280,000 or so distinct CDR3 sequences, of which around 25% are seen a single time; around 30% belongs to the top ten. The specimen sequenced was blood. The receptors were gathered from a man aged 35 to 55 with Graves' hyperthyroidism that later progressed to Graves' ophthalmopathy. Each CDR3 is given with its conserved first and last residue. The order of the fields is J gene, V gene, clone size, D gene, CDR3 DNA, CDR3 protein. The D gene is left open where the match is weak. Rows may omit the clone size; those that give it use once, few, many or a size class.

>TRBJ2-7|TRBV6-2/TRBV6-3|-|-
TGTGCCAGCAGTCTCGGGCAGGGACGCCGGGACGAGCAGTACTTC
CASSLGQGRRDEQYF
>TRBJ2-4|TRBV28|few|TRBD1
TGTGCCAGCAGTTTGACAGGGGATGCGGACATTCAGTACTTC
CASSLTGDADIQYF
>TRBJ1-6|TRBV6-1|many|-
TGTGCCAGCAGTGAAACTGATGAGGCCCTCCACTTT
CASSETDEALHF
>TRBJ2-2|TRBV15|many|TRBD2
TGTGCCACCAGCAGAGTGGGACTAGCGGTCACCGGGGAGCTGTTTTTT
CATSRVGLAVTGELFF
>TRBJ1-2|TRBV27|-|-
TGTGCCAGCAGTCTCATGTACCCACGCAGGGGACGCAACTATGGCTACACCTTC
CASSLMYPRRGRNYGYTF
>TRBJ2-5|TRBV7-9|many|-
TGTGCCAGCAGCTCAGGACAGCACCCCGGGGAGACCCAGTACTTC
CASSSGQHPGETQYF
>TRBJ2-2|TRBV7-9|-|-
TGTGCCAGCCAAGGGCTGCCCGGGGAGCTGTTTTTT
CASQGLPGELFF
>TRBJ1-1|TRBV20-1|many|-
TGCAGTGCCGGGAGGGAGATCACTGAAGCTTTCTTT
CSAGREITEAFF
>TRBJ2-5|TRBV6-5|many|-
TGTGCCAGCAGTTCCGACTGGGGGAGCGAGACCCAGTACTTC
CASSSDWGSETQYF
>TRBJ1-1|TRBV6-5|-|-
TGTGCCAGCAGTTACTTGGGGGGGCGGAAGGCTGAAGCTTTCTTT
CASSYLGGRKAEAFF
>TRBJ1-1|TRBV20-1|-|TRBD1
TGCAGTGCTAGCTTACAGGGGGCGAACACTGAAGCTTTCTTT
CSASLQGANTEAFF
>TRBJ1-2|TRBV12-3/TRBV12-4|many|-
TGTGCCAGCAGTCCTGGTTTGGCCTCCTTGGGCTATGGCTACACCTTC
CASSPGLASLGYGYTF
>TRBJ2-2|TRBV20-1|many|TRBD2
TGCGGTGGCCTGTGGGAGGGTGGGGAGCTGTTTTTT
CGGLWEGGELFF
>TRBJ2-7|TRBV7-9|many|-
TGTGCCAGCAGCCACGGTGGGGGGAGCTACGAGCAGTACTTC
CASSHGGGSYEQYF
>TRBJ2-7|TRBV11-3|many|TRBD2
TGTGCCAGCAGCTCTTACACGACTAGCGGGTCACTCGAGCAGTACTTC
CASSSYTTSGSLEQYF
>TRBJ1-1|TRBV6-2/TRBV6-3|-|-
TGTGCCAGCAGTTACTCGTGGGTTTACACTGAAGCTTTCTTT
CASSYSWVYTEAFF
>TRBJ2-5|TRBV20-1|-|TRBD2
TGCAGTGCTACTAGCGGGGGGGCTGGTGAGACCCAGTACTTC
CSATSGGAGETQYF
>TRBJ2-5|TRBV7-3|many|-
TGTGCCACTCCAGGGGCCGGGCTAGCGCAAGAGACCCAGTACTTC
CATPGAGLAQETQYF
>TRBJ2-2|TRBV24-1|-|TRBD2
TGTGCCACCAGTGATTTGTTCTCGGCGGGAGGTAACACCGGGGAGCTGTTTTTT
CATSDLFSAGGNTGELFF
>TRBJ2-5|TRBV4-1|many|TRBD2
TGCGCCAGCAGCCAAGGATCGGCGGGAGGGAGCGGAGAGACCCAGTACTTC
CASSQGSAGGSGETQYF
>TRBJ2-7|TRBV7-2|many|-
TGTGCCAGCAGCTTAGGCGGGCAGGGCCCCTACGAGCAGTACTTC
CASSLGGQGPYEQYF
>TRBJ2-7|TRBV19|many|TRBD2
TGTGCCAGTAGTGGGCGCGAGCGGGGCCTTTCTGACGAGCAGTACTTC
CASSGRERGLSDEQYF
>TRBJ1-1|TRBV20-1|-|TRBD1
TGCAGTGCTAGCGGGACAGGGGGAACTGAAGCTTTCTTT
CSASGTGGTEAFF
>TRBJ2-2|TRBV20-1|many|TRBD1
TGCAGTGCTAGGAGGGGGCCGAGGTCCGGGGAGCTGTTTTTT
CSARRGPRSGELFF
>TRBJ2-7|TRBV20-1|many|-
TGCAGTGCTAGAGCCGGGAACTACGAGCAGTACTTC
CSARAGNYEQYF
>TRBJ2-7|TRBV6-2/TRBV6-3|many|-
TGTGCCAGCAGTTACGCCCCGGGGCGCAGAGCCTACGAGCAGTACTTC
CASSYAPGRRAYEQYF
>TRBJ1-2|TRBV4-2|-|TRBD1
TGTGCCAGCAGCCGAGATCGGACAGGCTATGGCTACACCTTC
CASSRDRTGYGYTF
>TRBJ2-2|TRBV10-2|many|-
TGCGCCAGCAGTGGGGCCGGGGAGCTGTTTTTT
CASSGAGELFF
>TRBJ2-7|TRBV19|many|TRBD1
TGTGCCAGTAGTCGACAGGGGTCGTCCTACGAGCAGTACTTC
CASSRQGSSYEQYF
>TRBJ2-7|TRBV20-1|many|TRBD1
TGCAGTGCTAGAGATTGGGACAGGCTAGCCTACGAGCAGTACTTC
CSARDWDRLAYEQYF
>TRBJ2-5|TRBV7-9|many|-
TGTGCCAGCAGCCCACAGGGGACCCAGTACTTC
CASSPQGTQYF
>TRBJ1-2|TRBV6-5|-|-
TGTGCCAGCCCTTATTCGAACTATGGCTACACCTTC
CASPYSNYGYTF
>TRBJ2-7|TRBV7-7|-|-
TGTGCTAGCAGCTTAGGTAGCGGTTCCGAGCAGTACTTC
CASSLGSGSEQYF